The sequence of this T cell receptor (beta chain) was determined in a study of control samples from healthy donors and cancer patients. Some clones are missing from TCRdb's copy, which holds only in-frame ones; the method was immunoSEQ multiplex PCR. The table has about 85,000 clones, about 89% seen once. Germline CDR1 and CDR2: MNHNY and SVGAGI (reference sequence). This CDR3 has 12 residues. With regard to this clone: The junction departs from germline at one end; a sequencing error may be responsible.

What was sequenced was blood. The receptor comes from a woman in her fifties or sixties in good health. The V and J genes are TRBV6-6 and TRBJ1-6, with D unclear. This CDR3 is CASSYVGPKIYF. DNA of the CDR3: TGTGCCAGCAGTTACGTGGGCCCCAAGATTTACTTT.